This is a list of T cell receptor beta chains from one sample in a study of blood T cell repertoires in COVID-19. Clones were read by immunoSEQ multiplex PCR, and TCRdb kept only the in-frame ones, dropping some. Among roughly 20,000 clones listed, 80% to 90% were seen once. Sequencing used peripheral blood. Every receptor here comes from a human donor with active COVID-19. The donor label of this sample is uncertain. Both conserved end residues are part of each CDR3. Fields, in order: V gene, clone size, J gene, D gene, CDR3 DNA, CDR3 protein. A D gene is named only where the DNA matches it firmly. Where a row states a size, it is once, few, many or the class of an expanded clone; other rows omit it.

v_gene: TRBV7-9
abundance: once
j_gene: TRBJ2-1
d_gene: TRBD2
CDR3nt: TGTGCCAGCAGCATGGGACTAAGCCCCTACAATGAGCAGTTCTTC
CDR3aa: CASSMGLSPYNEQFF

v_gene: TRBV5-1
abundance: .
j_gene: TRBJ2-7
d_gene: .
CDR3nt: TGCGCCAGCAGCGACCCGACTAGGCCGGGGGAGCAGTACTTC
CDR3aa: CASSDPTRPGEQYF

v_gene: TRBV5-5
abundance: .
j_gene: TRBJ1-1
d_gene: TRBD1
CDR3nt: TGTGCCAGCAGCCTAGGGACGGTTGGACAGGGCGCTGAAGCTTTCTTT
CDR3aa: CASSLGTVGQGAEAFF

v_gene: TRBV20-1
abundance: .
j_gene: TRBJ2-7
d_gene: TRBD2
CDR3nt: TGCAGTGCTAGTAGCGGGAGTGGCGAGCAGTACTTC
CDR3aa: CSASSGSGEQYF

v_gene: TRBV7-8
abundance: .
j_gene: TRBJ2-6
d_gene: .
CDR3nt: TGTGCCAGCAGCTCTAGGCGGTTTACTGGGGCCAACGTCCTGACTTTC
CDR3aa: CASSSRRFTGANVLTF

v_gene: TRBV2
abundance: .
j_gene: TRBJ1-1
d_gene: .
CDR3nt: TGTGCCACGACCATACAGGGCCTGAACACTGAAGCTTTCTTT
CDR3aa: CATTIQGLNTEAFF

v_gene: TRBV19
abundance: .
j_gene: TRBJ2-4
d_gene: TRBD2
CDR3nt: TGTGCCAGTAGCCAGGCGGGGGGGGCCAAAAACATTCAGTACTTC
CDR3aa: CASSQAGGAKNIQYF

v_gene: TRBV20-1
abundance: once
j_gene: TRBJ1-2
d_gene: TRBD1
CDR3nt: TGCAGTGCAAAACAGGGGGGCGGCTACACCTTC
CDR3aa: CSAKQGGGYTF

v_gene: TRBV6-2/TRBV6-3
abundance: few
j_gene: TRBJ2-3
d_gene: TRBD1
CDR3nt: TGTGCCAGCAGTTACTCCATCCGGGACAGGGGCGTGGTGCGGGATACGGATACGCAGTATTTT
CDR3aa: CASSYSIRDRGVVRDTDTQYF

v_gene: TRBV6-2/TRBV6-3
abundance: .
j_gene: TRBJ1-1
d_gene: TRBD1
CDR3nt: TGTGCCAGCAGTTTCCCAGCAGGGGGCTTTACTGAAGCTTTCTTT
CDR3aa: CASSFPAGGFTEAFF

v_gene: TRBV5-1
abundance: .
j_gene: TRBJ1-3
d_gene: .
CDR3nt: TGCGCCAGCGGGAGGGACGGACGGATTGGGGACACCATATATTTT
CDR3aa: CASGRDGRIGDTIYF

v_gene: TRBV6-5
abundance: .
j_gene: TRBJ2-7
d_gene: TRBD2
CDR3nt: TGTGCCAGCAGTTACCCCGGGACTAGCGTCAACGAGCAGTACTTC
CDR3aa: CASSYPGTSVNEQYF

v_gene: TRBV11-3
abundance: .
j_gene: TRBJ2-3
d_gene: TRBD2
CDR3nt: TGTGCCAGCAGCCCAGCGGGGGACACAGATACGCAGTATTTT
CDR3aa: CASSPAGDTDTQYF

v_gene: TRBV4-3
abundance: .
j_gene: TRBJ1-4
d_gene: .
CDR3nt: TGCGCCAGCAGCCAAGATTGGGGGAGGGCGGGAAAACTGTTTTTT
CDR3aa: CASSQDWGRAGKLFF

v_gene: TRBV4-2
abundance: .
j_gene: TRBJ2-3
d_gene: TRBD1
CDR3nt: TGTGCCAGCAGCCGTGGGACAGGGGTGGTAGATACGCAGTATTTT
CDR3aa: CASSRGTGVVDTQYF

v_gene: TRBV21-1
abundance: once
j_gene: TRBJ1-2
d_gene: .
CDR3nt: TGTGCCAGCAGCAAAGAGCCCTTTCAGGGATTTAACTATGGCTACACCTTC
CDR3aa: CASSKEPFQGFNYGYTF

v_gene: TRBV21-1
abundance: .
j_gene: TRBJ2-7
d_gene: .
CDR3nt: TGTGCCAGCAGCAAAGACAGGGTGGGCGAGCAGTACTTC
CDR3aa: CASSKDRVGEQYF

v_gene: TRBV5-1
abundance: .
j_gene: TRBJ2-5
d_gene: TRBD1
CDR3nt: TGCGCCAGCAGCTTATTTAGACAGGGACAAGAGACCCAGTACTTC
CDR3aa: CASSLFRQGQETQYF

v_gene: TRBV6-5
abundance: .
j_gene: TRBJ2-7
d_gene: TRBD1
CDR3nt: TGTGCCAGCAGTCGCAGACAGGGAAGACCCTACGAGCAGTACTTC
CDR3aa: CASSRRQGRPYEQYF

v_gene: TRBV19
abundance: .
j_gene: TRBJ1-6
d_gene: .
CDR3nt: TGTGCCAGTAGTATGGCCCCGAATAATTCACCCCTCCACTTT
CDR3aa: CASSMAPNNSPLHF

v_gene: TRBV12-5
abundance: .
j_gene: TRBJ2-3
d_gene: TRBD1
CDR3nt: TGTGCTAGTGGTGGGGACAGGGGATATGGAGATACGCAGTATTTT
CDR3aa: CASGGDRGYGDTQYF

v_gene: TRBV2
abundance: few
j_gene: TRBJ2-5
d_gene: TRBD2
CDR3nt: TGTGCCAGCAGCAGACTAGCGGGCGGGGAGACCCAGTACTTC
CDR3aa: CASSRLAGGETQYF

v_gene: TRBV2
abundance: .
j_gene: TRBJ1-1
d_gene: .
CDR3nt: TGTGCCAGCAGAGCCGACTCGACTGAAGCTTTCTTT
CDR3aa: CASRADSTEAFF

v_gene: TRBV9
abundance: .
j_gene: TRBJ2-1
d_gene: TRBD2
CDR3nt: TGTGCCAGCAGCTTCCAGAGCCTAGCGGGTTCGCGGGAGCAGTTCTTC
CDR3aa: CASSFQSLAGSREQFF

v_gene: TRBV7-5
abundance: .
j_gene: TRBJ2-5
d_gene: .
CDR3nt: TGTGCCAGAAGCTTAGGGGCAGGGGATCGGGAGACCCAGTACTTC
CDR3aa: CARSLGAGDRETQYF

v_gene: TRBV7-9
abundance: few
j_gene: TRBJ2-7
d_gene: TRBD1
CDR3nt: TGTGCCAGCAGCTCCGGCAGGGGGCCTACCTACGAGCAGTACTTC
CDR3aa: CASSSGRGPTYEQYF

v_gene: TRBV4-3
abundance: .
j_gene: TRBJ2-7
d_gene: .
CDR3nt: TGCGCCAGCAGCCAAGTTTCTCGCTACGAGCAGTACTTC
CDR3aa: CASSQVSRYEQYF

v_gene: TRBV2
abundance: .
j_gene: TRBJ1-1
d_gene: .
CDR3nt: TGTGCCAGCACGGGGGAGGCCCCTGAAGCTTTCTTT
CDR3aa: CASTGEAPEAFF

v_gene: TRBV18
abundance: .
j_gene: TRBJ2-7
d_gene: TRBD1
CDR3nt: TGTGCCAGCTCAGAAGGGACAGCCTTCTCCTACGAGCAGTACTTC
CDR3aa: CASSEGTAFSYEQYF

v_gene: TRBV27
abundance: .
j_gene: TRBJ2-7
d_gene: TRBD1
CDR3nt: TGTGCCAGCAGTTTATCGATCACAGGGACAGGGTCCCTCGAGCAGTACTTC
CDR3aa: CASSLSITGTGSLEQYF

v_gene: TRBV5-1
abundance: .
j_gene: TRBJ2-3
d_gene: .
CDR3nt: TGCGCCAGCAGCTTGGTTCCGTCTAGCACAGATACGCAGTATTTT
CDR3aa: CASSLVPSSTDTQYF

v_gene: TRBV5-1
abundance: .
j_gene: TRBJ2-7
d_gene: TRBD1
CDR3nt: TGCGCCAGCAGCTCCTCGACAGGGAACGAGCAGTACTTC
CDR3aa: CASSSSTGNEQYF

v_gene: TRBV9
abundance: .
j_gene: TRBJ2-7
d_gene: TRBD2
CDR3nt: TGTGCCAGCAGCCCGGCCGCTAGCGGGGGGGCCTCCTACGAGCAGTACTTC
CDR3aa: CASSPAASGGASYEQYF

v_gene: TRBV9
abundance: few
j_gene: TRBJ2-1
d_gene: .
CDR3nt: TGTGCCAGCAGCCCACGACTAGGGTTCAATGAGCAGTTCTTC
CDR3aa: CASSPRLGFNEQFF

v_gene: TRBV28
abundance: .
j_gene: TRBJ2-1
d_gene: TRBD2
CDR3nt: TGTGCCAGCACCCCAGCTTTATTCGGGAGGGGAAATGAGCAGTTCTTC
CDR3aa: CASTPALFGRGNEQFF

v_gene: TRBV5-5
abundance: medium-sized
j_gene: TRBJ1-5
d_gene: TRBD1
CDR3nt: TGTGCCAGCAGCTGGGACAGGAATCAGCCCCAGCATTTT
CDR3aa: CASSWDRNQPQHF

v_gene: TRBV7-6
abundance: .
j_gene: TRBJ2-1
d_gene: TRBD1
CDR3nt: TGTGCCAGCAGACAGACAGGGAGTGGCTCCTACAATGAGCAGTTCTTC
CDR3aa: CASRQTGSGSYNEQFF